The source of this T cell receptor (beta chain) is a study of cytomegalovirus exposure and HLA in healthy donors. The PCR employed 60 Vbeta primers together with 13 Jbeta primers. Sequencing used immunoSEQ multiplex PCR; TCRdb keeps in-frame clones, though not all of them. The sample's table shows 55,000 or so clones. CDR1 and CDR2 (germline): SGHNT, YENEEA. J lost 0 bases, V lost 3 bases, and 3 bases had no gene match. The length of the CDR3 is 15 residues. This rearrangement joins TRBV11-3 to TRBJ2-5; 8 positions match TRBD1. Sequenced: PBMCs. This receptor was taken from a woman aged 25 to 39 in good health and CMV-seropositive. CDR3 sequence: CASSFDRGYQETQYF. In DNA, the CDR3 is TGTGCCAGCAGCTTTGACAGGGGATACCAAGAGACCCAGTACTTC.